One and the same sample provided the 2 T cell receptor beta chains below, sequenced in a study of blood T cell repertoires in COVID-19. Libraries were prepared by immunoSEQ multiplex PCR; TCRdb keeps only in-frame clonotypes and omits some of them. The profile shows 200,000 to 250,000 clones, 81% of them singletons. The specimen sequenced was PBMCs or T cells enriched from blood (not recorded which). Receptors were obtained from a woman aged 50 to 65 with acute COVID-19.

CDR3 loop: CASSQDPSNGGGPQHF. The CDR3 DNA sequence: TGTGCCAGCAGCCAAGACCCATCGAACGGCGGTGGGCCCCAGCATTTT. This sequence joins TRBV4-2 and TRBJ1-5; no definite D call. Per germline, CDR1 LGHNA and CDR2 YNFKEQ. CDR3 length: 16 residues. V lost 0 bases, J lost 9 bases, and 18 bases lay in between.

This clone was seen once. The chain has TRBV19 and TRBJ2-7; 7 bases align to TRBD1. Trimming cost V 4 bases and J 1 base; bases outside gene matches: 7. This CDR3 has 15 residues. Germline CDR1 LNHDA, CDR2 SQIVND (reference sequence). CDR3 region: CASSRGGADSYEQYF. The CDR3 DNA sequence: TGTGCCAGTAGTAGAGGGGGCGCAGATTCCTACGAGCAGTACTTC.